Listed here are 20 T cell receptor beta chains from one sample, sequenced in a study of CD8 T cells in ankylosing spondylitis. TCRdb processed the 5' RACE reads anew with MiXCR; each CDR3 protein has one entry. The sample contains tens of thousands of distinct CDR3 sequences, roughly 5% of which appear only once. Sequencing was performed on blood, either unsorted or a sorted T cell fraction (not recorded which). These receptors originate from a male donor with ankylosing spondylitis or in good health (not recorded which).

This clonotype was seen many times. This CDR3 is CARPDRSYSYEQYF. CDR3 coding DNA: TGTGCCAGACCGGACAGGTCCTACTCCTACGAGCAGTACTTC. This chain connects TRBV27 to TRBJ2-7, with 7 bases lining up with TRBD1. The CDR3 contains 14 residues. J lost 0 bases, V lost 9 bases, and 8 bases had no gene match. Looked up from germline, CDR1 is MNHEY and CDR2 is SMNVEV (reference sequence).

There are many counts of this clonotype. V usage is TRBV28 and J usage is TRBJ2-1; 7 bases fit TRBD1. The CDR3 has 16 amino acids. The V gene end was trimmed by 5 bases and the J gene end by 6 bases; junction bases not matched to a gene: 13. Germline CDR1 and CDR2: MDHEN and SYDVKM. The CDR3 DNA is TGTGCCAGCAGTCCCCCTAACTCACAGGGGCTCAATGAGCAGTTCTTC. Amino acid sequence: CASSPPNSQGLNEQFF.

The table lists this clonotype with many counts. The chain links TRBV12-3 or TRBV12-4 to TRBJ1-3; no definite D call. This CDR3 has 11 residues. Trimming pared 10 bases from V and 7 bases from J, leaving 11 bases between. The CDR3 region is CATLPGNTIYF. CDR3 in DNA: TGTGCCACCCTTCCGGGGAACACCATATATTTT.

Ten or more counts support this clonotype. The chain carries TRBV20-1 and TRBJ2-3, with no clear D. V shed 3 bases and J shed 6 bases, with 19 bases lying between them. Germline assignment: CDR1 DFQATT and CDR2 SNEGSKA (reference sequence). This CDR3 spans 15 amino acids. CDR3 in DNA: TGCAGTGCTAGTGGTCTCTACCGGGCCCCGGATACGCAGTATTTT. This gives the protein CSASGLYRAPDTQYF.

Ten or more counts support this clonotype. The chain has TRBV25-1 and TRBJ2-2; no firm D call. This CDR3 has 14 residues. Trimming removed 5 bases from V and 0 bases from J, with 7 bases in between. Germline V gene sequence: CDR1 MGHDK, CDR2 SYGVNS. CDR3 nucleotide sequence: TGTGCCAGCAGTCCCGGACCGAACACCGGGGAGCTGTTTTTT. Translation gives CASSPGPNTGELFF.

This clonotype was counted many times. The chain employs TRBV4-2 and TRBJ2-1; 10 positions match TRBD2. The junction had 1 base not matched to a gene; V was cut back by 4 bases and J by 7 bases. The CDR3 has 13 amino acids. From germline, CDR1 is LGHNA and CDR2 YNFKEQ. The CDR3 DNA sequence: TGTGCCAGCAGCCTTAGCGGGGGGAATGAGCAGTTCTTC. It translates to CASSLSGGNEQFF.

This clonotype was recorded at least ten times. The chain combines TRBV30 with TRBJ1-3; D remains ambiguous. The V and J ends lost 8 bases and 2 bases respectively, with 10 bases between them. Germline lookup yields CDR1 GTSNPN and CDR2 SVGIG (reference sequence). The CDR3 extends over 12 amino acids. In DNA, the CDR3 is TGTGCCACCCGGACGGCTGGAAACACCATATATTTT. As protein: CATRTAGNTIYF.

This clonotype showed up many times. The chain recombines TRBV20-1 with TRBJ2-2; D is undetermined. V lost 2 bases and J lost 0, with 4 bases in between. Germline V lookup: CDR1 DFQATT, CDR2 SNEGSKA (reference sequence). This CDR3 is built from 13 residues. CDR3 protein: CSARPSNTGELFF. CDR3 coding DNA: TGCAGTGCTAGACCTTCGAACACCGGGGAGCTGTTTTTT.

This clonotype was seen repeatedly, ten times or more. The chain links TRBV10-1 to TRBJ2-3; D unresolved. V lost 1 base, J lost 1 base, and 12 bases lay in between. Germline V gene data show CDR1 as WNHNN and CDR2 as SYGVQD (reference sequence). CDR3 length: 16 residues. The CDR3 region has the DNA TGCGCCAGCAGTGAGTTGCGTAGCCCCCGCACAGATACGCAGTATTTT. It translates to CASSELRSPRTDTQYF.

There are many counts of this clonotype. CDR3 in DNA: TGCGCCAGCAGCTTGGCGAGGACGAAAGATAACTACGAGCAGTACTTC. Protein product: CASSLARTKDNYEQYF. This rearrangement joins TRBV5-1 to TRBJ2-7; D remains unclear. V was cut by 0 bases and J by 3 bases, with 16 bases left in between. CDR1 is SGHRS and CDR2 is YFSETQ in the germline V gene. The CDR3 runs to 16 residues.

This clonotype was picked up many times. This chain connects TRBV9 to TRBJ2-3; D gene uncertain. Germline-derived CDR1 and CDR2 are SGDLS and YYNGEE. Deletions cut 3 bases from V and 2 bases from J, with 4 bases between. There are 12 residues in the CDR3. DNA of the CDR3: TGTGCCAGCAGCGACCACACAGATACGCAGTATTTT. Amino acids: CASSDHTDTQYF.

This clonotype was recorded only once. The V call is TRBV10-3, the J call TRBJ2-2; the match to TRBD2 covers 8 bases. Germline CDR1 ENHRY, CDR2 SYGVKD. V lost 7 bases, J lost 0 bases, and 1 base stayed unmatched. The CDR3 has 14 amino acids. As DNA, the CDR3 is TGTGCCATCATGGGACTAGCGAACACCGGGGAGCTGTTTTTT. Protein sequence: CAIMGLANTGELFF.

This clonotype occurred many times. The CDR3 reads CATSRDLGAGSSYEQYF. The CDR3 nucleotides read TGTGCCACCAGCAGAGATCTCGGGGCCGGGAGCTCCTACGAGCAGTACTTC. The chain has TRBV15 and TRBJ2-7; perhaps TRBD2 as D (6 bases). Germline V gene lookup returns CDR1 LNHNV and CDR2 YYDKDF (reference sequence). Trimming shortened V by 0 bases and J by 0 bases, and 15 bases separated the two germline ends. This CDR3 has 17 residues.

There are many counts of this clonotype. The chain has TRBV28 and TRBJ1-2; 10 nucleotides match TRBD1. Germline CDR1 reads MDHEN; CDR2 reads SYDVKM. V shed 5 bases and J 4 bases; nucleotides not matched to a gene: 10. There are 16 residues in the CDR3. In DNA form, the CDR3 reads TGTGCCAGCAGTATATCCGGGACAGGGGTCGTCTATGGCTACACCTTC. The encoded protein is CASSISGTGVVYGYTF.

This clonotype has ten or more counts. The V and J genes are TRBV20-1 and TRBJ1-1, with D perhaps matching TRBD1 (5 bases). Germline-derived CDR1 and CDR2 are DFQATT and SNEGSKA (reference sequence). This CDR3 contains 16 residues. Trimming left V 1 base short and J 1 base short, with 16 bases between. CDR3: CSARGSGQGRNTEAFF. CDR3 DNA sequence: TGCAGTGCTAGAGGGAGCGGCCAGGGAAGGAACACTGAAGCTTTCTTT.

This clonotype was counted ten times or more. The chain joins TRBV12-3 or TRBV12-4 to TRBJ2-3; 7 nucleotides align to TRBD2. The V gene end was trimmed by 8 bases and the J gene end by 1 base; junction bases not matched to a gene: 0. The CDR3 is made up of 12 amino acids. The CDR3 region is CASGRGTDTQYF. The CDR3 nucleotides are TGTGCCAGCGGGAGGGGCACAGATACGCAGTATTTT.

This clonotype was observed a handful of times. The chain combines TRBV7-2 with TRBJ1-5, with TRBD1 matching over 7 bases. The CDR3 is 17 residues long. Trimming removed 1 base from V and 4 bases from J; junction bases left unmatched: 10. CDR1 SGHTA and CDR2 FQGNSA come from the germline V gene. CDR3 protein: CASSLGAVTGTNQPQHF. The CDR3 DNA follows: TGTGCCAGCAGCTTAGGGGCTGTGACAGGGACTAATCAGCCCCAGCATTTT.

In this sample, this clonotype turned up many times. This rearrangement joins TRBV20-1 to TRBJ1-1, with 9 bases lining up with TRBD1. This CDR3 spans 15 amino acids. Germline CDR1 reads DFQATT; CDR2 reads SNEGSKA (reference sequence). The junction had 9 bases not matched to a gene; V was cut back by 0 bases and J by 7 bases. CDR3 protein: CSARDWLDRGVEAFF. The CDR3 DNA reads TGCAGTGCTAGAGATTGGTTAGACAGGGGGGTTGAAGCTTTCTTT.

This clonotype came up many times. The chain has TRBV28 and TRBJ1-2, with a weak D call TRBD1 (5 bases). Germline-derived CDR1 and CDR2 are MDHEN and SYDVKM. Between the trimmed V and J ends, which lost 6 bases and 3 bases, there was a span of 14 bases. The CDR3 covers 14 residues. The CDR3 bases are TGTGCCAGCAGCCCATGGGGGTTGTACTATGGCTACACCTTC. It codes for CASSPWGLYYGYTF.

This clonotype has a count of ten or more. The V and J genes are TRBV9 and TRBJ1-1, with unresolved D. The germline V and J ends were trimmed by 0 bases and 8 bases, with 14 bases remaining between them. The CDR3 runs to 14 residues. Germline CDR1 and CDR2: SGDLS and YYNGEE. CDR3 nucleotides: TGTGCCAGCAGCGTAGATGGGCGAGTGGCAGAAGCTTTCTTT. Protein sequence: CASSVDGRVAEAFF.